These T cell receptor beta chains were read from a single sample in a study of blood T cell repertoires in COVID-19. Sequencing was performed with immunoSEQ multiplex PCR; in TCRdb, only in-frame clones are kept and a portion is missing. The sample carries some 100,000 clones, around 80% recorded once. Sequences were obtained from peripheral blood. The source of these receptors is an elderly woman with active or convalescent COVID-19. Each CDR3 is given with its conserved first and last residue. Each record gives: CDR3 length, J gene, clone size, V gene, D gene, CDR3 DNA, CDR3 protein. The D gene is left open where the match is weak. Where a row states a size, it is once, few, many or the class of an expanded clone; other rows omit it.

>20|TRBJ2-5|.|TRBV20-1|.
TGCAGTGCTAGTCCCTACGGGGACTTACAACGATTTGGGGAGAAAGAGACCCAGTACTTC
CSASPYGDLQRFGEKETQYF
>16|TRBJ1-4|once|TRBV4-1|.
TGCGCCAGCAGCCAAGAGGGAGGACTACCTAATGAAAAACTGTTTTTT
CASSQEGGLPNEKLFF
>15|TRBJ1-5|.|TRBV6-1|TRBD1
TGTGCCAGCAGTGAATGGGGACAGGGGAATCAGCCCCAGCATTTT
CASSEWGQGNQPQHF
>18|TRBJ2-7|once|TRBV6-2/TRBV6-3|.
TGTGCCAGCAGTTACTCGACATGGGCGGGGAAACTCTCCTACGAGCAGTACTTC
CASSYSTWAGKLSYEQYF
>19|TRBJ2-3|.|TRBV27|.
TGTGCCAGCAGTTTAAGGGGATTAGGACAGAGGGGCAGAACAGATACGCAGTATTTT
CASSLRGLGQRGRTDTQYF
>13|TRBJ1-1|.|TRBV6-5|TRBD1
TGTGCCAGCAGTTCGACAGGGAAAAGTGAAGCTTTCTTT
CASSSTGKSEAFF
>13|TRBJ1-2|.|TRBV28|TRBD1
TGTGCCAGCAGTGAGGGACAGGGGGATGGCTACACCTTC
CASSEGQGDGYTF
>15|TRBJ2-1|once|TRBV5-1|.
TGCGCCAGCAGCTTTCAGGGGCGCGGCTACAATGAGCAGTTCTTC
CASSFQGRGYNEQFF
>15|TRBJ2-1|.|TRBV28|TRBD2
TGTGCCAGCAGTCTAACTAGCGGGAGGGTCTCTGGGCAGTTCTTC
CASSLTSGRVSGQFF
>12|TRBJ2-1|.|TRBV7-3|.
TGTGCCAGCAGCTTATCCCCTTATGAGCAGTTCTTC
CASSLSPYEQFF
>15|TRBJ1-5|.|TRBV9|TRBD1
TGTGCCAGCAGCGTAGATGGACAGGGAAATCAGCCCCAGCATTTT
CASSVDGQGNQPQHF
>14|TRBJ2-7|.|TRBV10-3|TRBD2
TGTGCCATTACGACGGGACTAGCGGGAGACGAGCAGTACTTC
CAITTGLAGDEQYF
>15|TRBJ2-7|.|TRBV9|TRBD1
TGTGCCAGCAGCGTATCTGGGACAGGGGTATCCGAGCAGTACTTC
CASSVSGTGVSEQYF
>15|TRBJ2-2|.|TRBV5-1|.
TGCGCCAGCAGCTTGGGACAGCTGAACACCGGGGAGCTGTTTTTT
CASSLGQLNTGELFF
>14|TRBJ1-2|.|TRBV3-1/TRBV3-2|TRBD1
TGTGCCAGCACCCTCGGGACAGGCAACTATGGCTACACCTTC
CASTLGTGNYGYTF
>14|TRBJ2-7|.|TRBV19|TRBD1
TGTGCCAGTAGACGGGACAGGATCTCCTACGAGCAGTACTTC
CASRRDRISYEQYF
>14|TRBJ2-3|.|TRBV9|.
TGTGCCAGCAGCGTAGGTCAGGACACAGATACGCAGTATTTT
CASSVGQDTDTQYF
>15|TRBJ2-7|.|TRBV7-8|TRBD2
TGTGCCAGCAGCTTAGCGGGCGGGAGCCTTTCAGAGCAGTACTTC
CASSLAGGSLSEQYF
>13|TRBJ2-7|.|TRBV27|.
TGTGCCAGCAGTCGCCAGGGAACCTACGAGCAGTACTTC
CASSRQGTYEQYF
>13|TRBJ1-1|.|TRBV12-3/TRBV12-4|TRBD1
TGTGCCAGCAGTCGGACAGGAAACACTGAAGCTTTCTTT
CASSRTGNTEAFF
>14|TRBJ2-3|.|TRBV2|TRBD2
TGTGCCAGCGGCGGACTAGCGGGGCGAGATACGCAGTATTTT
CASGGLAGRDTQYF
>12|TRBJ1-1|.|TRBV1|.
TGCACCAGCAGCCAAGGGGACAGGGAAGCTTTCTTT
CTSSQGDREAFF
>15|TRBJ1-1|.|TRBV28|.
TGTGCCAGCAGTTTATTGGACGGGGGATACACTGAAGCTTTCTTT
CASSLLDGGYTEAFF
>17|TRBJ2-1|.|TRBV27|TRBD1
TGTGCCAGCAGTTTATCACCGGGGACAGGGGATTTACTTGAGCAGTTCTTC
CASSLSPGTGDLLEQFF
>16|TRBJ2-2|.|TRBV5-6|.
TGTGCCAGCAGCTTGGTGGGCCTAGCGAAAACCGGGGAGCTGTTTTTT
CASSLVGLAKTGELFF
>12|TRBJ1-2|.|TRBV3-1/TRBV3-2|TRBD1
TGTGCCAGTAGACAGGGAAACTATGGCTACACCTTC
CASRQGNYGYTF
>15|TRBJ2-6|.|TRBV7-9|TRBD1
TGTGCCAGCAGCCCTCGGGACAGTATCATTTCGGTCCTGACTTTC
CASSPRDSIISVLTF
>14|TRBJ1-5|.|TRBV7-9|.
TGTGCCAGCAGCTTTTTGGGACTCCGAGCGACCCAGCATTTT
CASSFLGLRATQHF
>16|TRBJ2-7|once|TRBV28|TRBD2
TGTGCCAGCAGTTTAGGTGGCGGGAGGGCCGCCTACGAGCAGTACTTC
CASSLGGGRAAYEQYF
>15|TRBJ1-3|.|TRBV9|.
TGTGCCAGCAGCGTAGGAGGGGGTAGGGGAAACACCATATATTTT
CASSVGGGRGNTIYF
>16|TRBJ2-4|.|TRBV30|.
TGTGCCTGGAGTGTAAGTCGAACAGGGTTCGGAAACATTCAGTACTTC
CAWSVSRTGFGNIQYF
>13|TRBJ2-2|.|TRBV19|.
TGTGCCAGTATCGGACAGAGAACCGGGGAGCTGTTTTTT
CASIGQRTGELFF
>11|TRBJ2-1|.|TRBV11-2|.
TGTGCCAGCAGCTTGGTGAGTGAGCAGTTCTTC
CASSLVSEQFF
>12|TRBJ1-1|.|TRBV11-3|TRBD1
TGTGCCAGCAGCTTGGGACAGGGGCATGCTTTCTTT
CASSLGQGHAFF
>12|TRBJ1-1|few|TRBV5-1|.
TGCGCCAGCAGCGAGAGCGCAACTCAGGCTTTCTTT
CASSESATQAFF
>13|TRBJ1-2|.|TRBV27|.
TGTGCCAGCAGTTTATCCTCAGGGGCTGGCTACACCTTC
CASSLSSGAGYTF
>20|TRBJ2-6|.|TRBV5-1|.
TGCGCCAGCAGCACCCCGGGCGCCGGCGGGGATAGCTCTGGGGCCAACGTCCTGACTTTC
CASSTPGAGGDSSGANVLTF
>13|TRBJ2-2|.|TRBV7-9|TRBD1
TGTGCCAGCAGCGACAGGGGCGGCGGGGAGCTGTTTTTT
CASSDRGGGELFF
>16|TRBJ2-7|.|TRBV11-2|TRBD2
TGTGCCAGCAGCTTAAGCGGGGCGCGTGAGTCCTACGAGCAGTACTTC
CASSLSGARESYEQYF
>15|TRBJ1-4|.|TRBV6-6|.
TGTGCCAGCAGTTTAGTTATCGGGGATTTTGAAAAACTGTTTTTT
CASSLVIGDFEKLFF
>14|TRBJ1-6|once|TRBV7-6|.
TGTGCCAGCAGCTTATCCCTCCGGGAGGGGTCCCTCCACTTT
CASSLSLREGSLHF
>14|TRBJ1-2|.|TRBV15|.
TGTGCCACCAGCAGAGTGATGACAGCATCAGGCTACACCTTC
CATSRVMTASGYTF
>16|TRBJ2-3|.|TRBV5-1|TRBD2
TGCGCCAGCAGCTACGGACTAGCGGAACTCACAGATACGCAGTATTTT
CASSYGLAELTDTQYF
>15|TRBJ2-3|once|TRBV5-4|TRBD2
TGTGCCAGCAGCTTGGAGGTGGTTAGCGGGAAAAAACAGTATTTT
CASSLEVVSGKKQYF
>19|TRBJ2-6|.|TRBV19|.
TGTGCCAGTACCGAACCCACCGGACAGCAGCTCTCTGGGGCCAACGTCCTGACTTTC
CASTEPTGQQLSGANVLTF
>11|TRBJ2-7|.|TRBV20-1|.
TGCAGTGCTGGGCTGGGCTACGAGCAGTACTTC
CSAGLGYEQYF
>15|TRBJ2-2|once|TRBV19|TRBD1
TGTGCCAGTAGTACCGGACAGGGATGGACCGGGGAGCTGTTTTTT
CASSTGQGWTGELFF
>12|TRBJ2-7|.|TRBV24-1|.
TGTGCCACGGGCGGCGGGACCTACGAGCAGTACTTC
CATGGGTYEQYF
>17|TRBJ2-2|once|TRBV9|TRBD2
TGTGCCAGCAGCCCCGTTCGGGGGACTAAGAACACCGGGGAGCTGTTTTTT
CASSPVRGTKNTGELFF
>14|TRBJ2-1|.|TRBV10-2|.
TGCGCCAGCAGTGAGAGGTTAGCGGAGGATGAGCAGTTCTTC
CASSERLAEDEQFF
>13|TRBJ2-2|many|TRBV6-5|.
TGTGCCAGCAGAGAGGGGGGGTCCGGGGAGCTGTTTTTT
CASREGGSGELFF
>14|TRBJ1-4|.|TRBV6-5|.
TGTGCCAGCAATAGGGCAGGGGAGTGGGAAAAACTGTTTTTT
CASNRAGEWEKLFF
>18|TRBJ1-6|.|TRBV11-2|.
TGTGCCAGCAGCTCCAGGGGCCGCCTAATAGGGTATAATTCACCCCTCCACTTT
CASSSRGRLIGYNSPLHF
>15|TRBJ1-5|.|TRBV4-1|.
TGCGCCAGCAGCCAAGATCCCCCAGGGTATCAGCCCCAGCATTTT
CASSQDPPGYQPQHF
>18|TRBJ2-1|.|TRBV19|TRBD2
TGTGCCAGTAGCCCAGGAGGTCTAGCGGGATTTCCTTACAATGAGCAGTTCTTC
CASSPGGLAGFPYNEQFF
>15|TRBJ1-6|.|TRBV6-5|TRBD1
TGTGCCAGCAGTTACCAAGGGGGCGTGAGGTCACCCCTCCACTTT
CASSYQGGVRSPLHF
>13|TRBJ2-5|.|TRBV7-9|.
TGTGCCAGCAGCCCTAACACACCCAGGGCCCAGTACTTC
CASSPNTPRAQYF